Presented here are 27 T cell receptor beta chains from one specimen sequenced in a study of cytomegalovirus exposure and HLA in healthy donors. It was with 60 Vbeta and 13 Jbeta primers that the PCR ran. Data came from immunoSEQ multiplex PCR; TCRdb stores just in-frame clones and leaves some out. The sample holds about 200,000 clones; approximately 86% are singletons and the top ten take more than 0.25%. The sequencing sample was made of PBMCs. These receptors all stem from a woman under 40 in good health and CMV-seronegative.

The V and J genes are TRBV2 and TRBJ2-3; D perhaps matches TRBD2 (7 bases). Deletions cut 8 bases from V and 12 bases from J, with 12 bases between. The germline gives CDR1 SNHLY, CDR2 FYNNEI. This CDR3 region has 10 residues. CDR3 nucleotide sequence: TGTGCCAGCGGGGGGGGGCTCCAGTATTTT. It encodes CASGGGLQYF.

CDR3 amino acids: CASSSERRPNSNEQFF. CDR3 sequence (DNA): TGTGCCAGCAGTTCAGAGCGACGACCAAACTCGAATGAGCAGTTCTTC. The gene calls are TRBV6-5 and TRBJ2-1; no clear D. Germline V gene data show CDR1 as MNHEY and CDR2 as SVGAGI. Trimming took off 4 bases at V and 7 bases at J, with 20 bases between the two ends. CDR3 length: 16 amino acids.

In DNA, the CDR3 is TGTGCCAGCAGTGGGGGGGACAGTCGGGGAGAGACCCAGTACTTC. As protein: CASSGGDSRGETQYF. The rearrangement uses TRBV2 and TRBJ2-5; a possible D gene is TRBD1 (7 bases). Between the trimmed V and J ends, which lost 4 bases and 4 bases, there was a span of 16 bases. The germline CDR1 and CDR2 sequences are SNHLY and FYNNEI. The CDR3 totals 15 residues.

In DNA, the CDR3 is TGTGCCAGCAGTTGGGAGGGGCGAGCCCAGCATTTT. Translated: CASSWEGRAQHF. The chain combines TRBV28 with TRBJ1-5, with D possibly being TRBD1 (5 bases). CDR1 and CDR2 from the germline V gene are MDHEN and SYDVKM. The CDR3 contains 12 residues. V dropped 4 bases and J dropped 11 bases, with 12 bases sitting between them.

V usage is TRBV27 and J usage is TRBJ2-7; D may be TRBD1 (6 bases). This CDR3 has 12 residues. Germline V gives CDR1 MNHEY, CDR2 SMNVEV (reference sequence). DNA of the CDR3: TGTGCAACCAAGGACAGTTCCTACGAGCAGTACTTC. It is translated as CATKDSSYEQYF.

The V and J genes are TRBV27 and TRBJ2-2; D may be TRBD2 (6 bases). V lost 6 bases and J lost 4, with 12 bases in between. The CDR3 runs 14 residues. Germline V CDR1 and CDR2: MNHEY, SMNVEV (reference sequence). The CDR3: CASSSGLSTGELFF. The CDR3 nucleotides read TGTGCCAGCAGCTCCGGACTATCCACCGGGGAGCTGTTTTTT.

This chain connects TRBV6-1 to TRBJ2-1; a weak D match, TRBD1 (6 bases). The germline V gene has CDR1 MNHNS and CDR2 SASEGT. V lost 2 bases and J 1 base, leaving 9 bases between the germline ends. The CDR3 length is 15 residues. CDR3 residues: CASSERQESYNEQFF. In nucleotides, the CDR3 is TGTGCCAGCAGTGAAAGACAGGAGTCCTACAATGAGCAGTTCTTC.

Details on this clone: At the DNA level, this CDR3 is encoded by other sequences in the same sample as well. The CDR3 is CASSIGASTDTQYF. In nucleotides, the CDR3 is TGTGCCAGTAGTATAGGCGCTAGCACAGATACGCAGTATTTT. The rearrangement joins TRBV19 to TRBJ2-3; D call uncertain. This CDR3 contains 14 residues. Germline CDR1 LNHDA, CDR2 SQIVND (reference sequence). V gave up 1 base and J gave up 0 bases, with 5 bases separating them.

This clone is a singleton in its sample. J is TRBJ2-5 and V is TRBV5-1, with TRBD2 matching 9 bases. Germline values: CDR1 SGHRS, CDR2 YFSETQ. The V and J ends lost 0 bases and 2 bases, in that order; junction bases with no gene match: 8. The CDR3 has 17 residues. The CDR3 region is CASSLAQISGGQETQYF. The CDR3, as DNA: TGCGCCAGCAGCTTGGCTCAGATTAGCGGGGGTCAAGAGACCCAGTACTTC.

The rearrangement links TRBV2 to TRBJ2-2, with D possibly being TRBD2 (5 bases). The V gene lost 6 bases and the J gene lost 3 bases, with 11 bases spanning the gap. The germline V gene has CDR1 SNHLY and CDR2 FYNNEI. This CDR3 spans 14 amino acids. CDR3 bases: TGTGCCAGCAGCGCGGACTCTCACACCGGGGAGCTGTTTTTT. Its protein product is CASSADSHTGELFF.

This clone was counted between two and nine times. The rearrangement uses TRBV5-1 and TRBJ1-1; a weak D match, TRBD1 (6 bases). The V gene lost 3 bases and the J gene lost 4 bases, with 16 bases spanning the gap. The germline V gene has CDR1 SGHRS and CDR2 YFSETQ. This CDR3 spans 15 amino acids. This chain's CDR3 is CASSSNRVGITEAFF. The CDR3 coding sequence is TGCGCCAGCAGCTCGAACAGGGTAGGGATCACTGAAGCTTTCTTT.

This chain links TRBV5-1 with TRBJ1-1; perhaps TRBD1 as D (5 bases). Looked up from germline, CDR1 is SGHRS and CDR2 is YFSETQ. Trimming took 4 bases from V and 3 from J, leaving 13 bases between them. The CDR3 contains 14 residues. The CDR3 region is CASSPRAGDTEAFF. In DNA, the CDR3 is TGCGCCAGCAGCCCCAGGGCTGGGGACACTGAAGCTTTCTTT.

The chain joins TRBV11-2 to TRBJ2-5; 8 bases are shared with TRBD1. V trimming: 1 base; J trimming: 4 bases; junction bases outside the gene matches: 5. CDR3 length equals 15 residues. The germline V gene has CDR1 SGHAT and CDR2 FQNNGV. The CDR3 DNA reads as TGTGCCAGCAGCTTAGTGCGGCAGGGGGCAGAGACCCAGTACTTC. This encodes CASSLVRQGAETQYF.

V is TRBV28 and J is TRBJ2-7; TRBD2 aligns across 7 bases. V lost 5 bases and J lost 0; bases outside the gene matches: 7. Germline V gives CDR1 MDHEN, CDR2 SYDVKM. This CDR3 comprises 15 residues. The CDR3 DNA reads TGTGCCAGCAGTCCCCCTAGCGGAAGCTCCTACGAGCAGTACTTC. This translates into CASSPPSGSSYEQYF.

This clone occurred a few times. The chain uses TRBV7-9 and TRBJ2-3; D unclear. The CDR3 contains 14 residues. V dropped 1 base and J dropped 2 bases, with 7 bases sitting between them. From germline, CDR1 is SEHNR and CDR2 FQNEAQ (reference sequence). The CDR3: CASSLGAHTDTQYF. CDR3 nucleotides: TGTGCCAGCAGCTTAGGGGCCCACACAGATACGCAGTATTTT.

The chain is built from TRBV5-1 and TRBJ2-1; 15 bases are shared with TRBD2. J was trimmed by 2 bases and V by 4 bases; bases with no gene match: 13. The germline V gene encodes CDR1 SGHRS and CDR2 YFSETQ. The CDR3 extends over 20 amino acids. CDR3 sequence: CASSPRGTSGGIVAYNEQFF. Written as DNA, the CDR3 is TGCGCCAGCAGCCCGAGAGGGACTAGCGGGGGGATAGTTGCCTACAATGAGCAGTTCTTC.

The chain's CDR3 is CASRGLSATEAFF. In DNA form, the CDR3 reads TGTGCCAGCAGAGGACTCTCGGCTACTGAAGCTTTCTTT. The J gene is TRBJ1-1, the V gene TRBV25-1, with D unresolved. Between the trimmed V and J ends, which lost 6 bases and 5 bases, there was a span of 13 bases. The V gene's germline CDR1 is MGHDK and CDR2 SYGVNS. The CDR3 runs 13 residues.

The chain recombines TRBV5-1 with TRBJ2-1; 8 nucleotides line up with TRBD2. Germline CDR1 reads SGHRS; CDR2 reads YFSETQ. The CDR3 runs to 15 residues. After removal of 7 bases from V and 4 bases from J, the junction contained 10 bases not matched to a gene. The CDR3 spells CASAPAGEAYNEQFF. As DNA, the CDR3 is TGCGCCAGCGCACCAGCGGGGGAGGCGTACAATGAGCAGTTCTTC.

This clone was seen only a few times. The chain uses TRBV27 and TRBJ1-2, with D hard to call. The CDR3 totals 13 residues. Germline loops: CDR1 MNHEY, CDR2 SMNVEV (reference sequence). Deletions cut 4 bases from V and 11 bases from J, with 17 bases between. The CDR3 loop is CASSSRTARGYTF. CDR3 DNA: TGTGCCAGCAGTTCGCGCACGGCAAGAGGGTACACCTTC.

The chain links TRBV27 to TRBJ1-5; D gene unclear. Trimming pared 6 bases from V and 4 bases from J, leaving 10 bases between. This CDR3 has 13 residues. Germline CDR1 is MNHEY and CDR2 is SMNVEV (reference sequence). The CDR3 protein is CASRRTGNQPQHF. The CDR3 DNA is TGTGCCAGCAGACGGACGGGGAATCAGCCCCAGCATTTT.

V usage is TRBV25-1 and J usage is TRBJ2-4; tentative D call: TRBD2 (7 bases). Trimming cost V 1 base and J 9 bases, with 16 bases left between them. This CDR3 contains 15 residues. Germline V gene lookup returns CDR1 MGHDK and CDR2 SYGVNS. DNA for the CDR3: TGTGCCAGCAGTGAATCGGGGGGCCCGGCCCCCATTCAGTACTTC. Its protein is CASSESGGPAPIQYF.

This chain joins TRBV5-6 and TRBJ1-3; possible D gene TRBD1, 5 bases. The V gene's germline CDR1 is SGHDT and CDR2 YYEEEE. Trimming shortened V by 2 bases and J by 0 bases, and 18 bases separated the two germline ends. CDR3 length equals 18 residues. Here the CDR3 DNA reads TGTGCCAGCAGCTTTAGACTTTCGGGGGGGAACTCTGGAAACACCATATATTTT. Translating it yields CASSFRLSGGNSGNTIYF.

V is TRBV6-6 and J is TRBJ1-4; D ambiguous. Between the trimmed V and J ends, which lost 7 bases and 7 bases, there was a span of 16 bases. The CDR3 consists of 14 residues. Germline V gene sequence: CDR1 MNHNY, CDR2 SVGAGI (reference sequence). As DNA, the CDR3 is TGTGCCAGCATGGGCGGAGCGGACGGTGAAAAACTGTTTTTT. Protein sequence: CASMGGADGEKLFF.

J is TRBJ1-1 and V is TRBV6-6, with D possibly being TRBD1 (5 bases). Per germline, CDR1 MNHNY and CDR2 SVGAGI (reference sequence). Deletions cut 4 bases from V and 3 bases from J, with 12 bases between. The CDR3 is made up of 14 amino acids. In DNA form, the CDR3 reads TGTGCCAGCAGTTGGGGCGGGGACTACACTGAAGCTTTCTTT. Translation: CASSWGGDYTEAFF.

The genes are TRBV28 and TRBJ1-2; D might be TRBD1 (5 bases). From germline, CDR1 is MDHEN and CDR2 SYDVKM. V was clipped by 2 bases and J by 1 base, with 14 bases between them. The CDR3 totals 16 residues. CDR3 sequence (DNA): TGTGCCAGCAGTTTACCTCGACAGACACTTAACTATGGCTACACCTTC. It is translated as CASSLPRQTLNYGYTF.

The rearrangement links TRBV5-1 to TRBJ1-1; tentative D call: TRBD1 (5 bases). V was clipped by 1 base and J by 2 bases, with 12 bases between them. The CDR3 is 15 amino acids. CDR1 and CDR2 from the germline V gene are SGHRS and YFSETQ. CDR3 nucleotide sequence: TGCGCCAGCAGCTTGTTAGGACATCTAAACACTGAAGCTTTCTTT. Translating gives CASSLLGHLNTEAFF.

The CDR3 DNA is TGTGCCAGCAGTTACTCTTCCGGGACAGGGTGGGAAAAACTGTTTTTT. This encodes CASSYSSGTGWEKLFF. The V and J genes are TRBV6-6 and TRBJ1-4; 9 bases are shared with TRBD1. V lost 0 bases, J lost 8 bases, and 7 bases stayed unmatched. The length of the CDR3 is 16 residues. Germline-derived CDR1 and CDR2 are MNHNY and SVGAGI (reference sequence).